One and the same sample provided the 20 T cell receptor beta chains below, sequenced in a study of preoperative IRX-2 immunotherapy in early breast cancer (dated by TCRdb to between 2018 and 2021). Taken with the paper, the label for treatment or condition translates to: preoperative locoregional IRX-2 cytokine immunotherapy. The library was produced with the immunoSEQ multiplex PCR assay. In its TCRdb copy, this immuneACCESS table keeps in-frame sequences only and misses some clones. Where compared with another copy, unresolved V genes explain less than half of these, and the others have no known cause. Across this sample there are some 30,000 clones, with over 85% seen only once. 1.6% of the sample rests with the top ten. Sequencing was performed on tumor tissue, taken after IRX-2 immunotherapy. The receptors come from a human donor with breast cancer.

The J gene is TRBJ2-1, the V gene TRBV6-7; 9 bases agree with TRBD1. TRBV6-7 is an ORF for which the function is uncertain. Losses at the gene ends were 10 bases for V and 4 bases for J; bases not matched to a gene: 11. The CDR3 totals 15 residues. The CDR3 protein is CANFGPGQGYNEQFF. The CDR3 DNA reads as TGTGCCAACTTCGGCCCGGGACAGGGTTACAATGAGCAGTTCTTC.

The rearrangement uses TRBV7-1 and TRBJ2-1; 7 bases map to TRBD2. TRBV7-1 falls under the ORF class, with uncertain function. Unmatched junction bases numbered 12, after V lost 3 bases and J lost 7 bases. The CDR3 loop spans 16 amino acids. The CDR3 region is CASSSRTSAALNEQFF. Written as DNA, the CDR3 is TGTGCCAGCAGCTCTCGGACTAGTGCAGCCTTGAATGAGCAGTTCTTC.

This clone has just one count. The chain recombines TRBV7-6 with TRBJ1-2; 7 bases are a match to TRBD1. V was pared by 5 bases and J by 4 bases, with 7 bases of the junction left unmatched. The CDR3 is 14 residues long. Germline CDR1 is SGHVS and CDR2 is FNYEAQ. Written as DNA, the CDR3 is TGTGCCAGCAGCACAAATAACAGGGGCTATGGCTACACCTTC. Translation: CASSTNNRGYGYTF.

This chain's CDR3 is CASSDRGAPRPYEQYV. CDR3 sequence (DNA): TGTGCCAGCAGTGATCGGGGGGCTCCCCGTCCCTACGAGCAGTACGTC. The rearrangement joins TRBV6-8 to TRBJ2-7; D possibly corresponds to TRBD2 (7 bases). This CDR3 contains 16 residues. V was pared by 5 bases and J by 2 bases, with 19 bases between. Germline values: CDR1 MNHGY, CDR2 SAAAGT.

The V and J genes are TRBV7-7 and TRBJ2-7, with 7 bases that match TRBD1. The V and J ends lost 8 bases and 6 bases, in that order; junction bases with no gene match: 16. The CDR3 has 15 amino acids. The germline gives CDR1 SSHAT, CDR2 FNYEAQ (reference sequence). The CDR3 DNA follows: TGTGCCAGCTATGAAAAGGGGGCCCTTGAGGGCGAGCAGTACTTC. It yields the protein CASYEKGALEGEQYF. Drawing the rest from reference TRBV7-7 and TRBJ2-7, the complete variable domain is GAGVSQSPRYKVTKRGQDVTLRCDPISSHATLYWYQQALGQGPEFLTYFNYEAQPDKSGLPSDRFSAERPEGSISTLTIQRTEQRDSAMYRCASYEKGALEGEQYFGPGTRLTVT.

This chain joins TRBV14 and TRBJ2-6, with D unresolved. Trimming removed 1 base from V and 2 bases from J, with 6 bases in between. CDR1 is SGHDN and CDR2 is FVKESK in the germline V gene. CDR3 length: 15 amino acids. The CDR3 DNA is TGTGCCAGCAGCCAAGTTACGGCTGGGGCCAACGTCCTGACTTTC. Protein sequence: CASSQVTAGANVLTF.

The V call is TRBV18, the J call TRBJ1-1; maybe TRBD1 (5 bases). In germline, CDR1 is KGHSH, CDR2 LQKENI. There are 16 residues in the CDR3. V was cut by 3 bases and J by 1 base, with 15 bases left in between. For the CDR3, the DNA is TGTGCCAGCTCACCCAGCCAGTCGGGGACGAACACTGAAGCTTTCTTT. It is translated as CASSPSQSGTNTEAFF. Full variable domain (missing parts from reference TRBV18 and TRBJ1-1): NAGVMQNPRHLVRRRGQEARLRCSPMKGHSHVYWYRQLPEEGLKFMVYLQKENIIDESGMPKERFSAEFPKEGPSILRIQQVVRGDSAAYFCASSPSQSGTNTEAFFGQGTRLTVV.

This clone occurred once. This chain connects TRBV15 to TRBJ1-4; D may be TRBD1 (5 bases). The germline V gene has CDR1 LNHNV and CDR2 YYDKDF (reference sequence). The CDR3 totals 15 residues. Trimming removed 6 bases at V and 1 base at J, with 12 bases between. The CDR3 nucleotides are TGTGCCACCAGGCTTACAGGCTTAACTAATGAAAAACTGTTTTTT. It is translated as CATRLTGLTNEKLFF.

The CDR3 is CASSRGGGQPQHF. The CDR3 bases are TGTGCCAGTAGTAGGGGAGGCGGTCAGCCCCAGCATTTT. V is TRBV19 and J is TRBJ1-5; no reliable D call. V lost 4 bases to trimming and J lost 6 bases, with 10 bases between them. The CDR3 is 13 amino acids. The V gene's germline CDR1 is LNHDA and CDR2 SQIVND (reference sequence).

The chain recombines TRBV14 with TRBJ2-2, with no clear D. The germline V and J ends were trimmed by 4 bases and 9 bases, with 12 bases remaining between them. The CDR3 covers 13 residues. Germline V CDR1 and CDR2: SGHDN, FVKESK. CDR3 sequence: CASSLGGGRELFF. CDR3 in DNA: TGTGCCAGCAGCCTCGGCGGTGGGCGGGAGCTGTTTTTT.

The chain is built from TRBV5-1 and TRBJ1-2; 10 bases map to TRBD1. CDR3 length equals 15 residues. Germline CDR1 is SGHRS and CDR2 is YFSETQ. The V and J ends lost 2 bases and 5 bases, in that order; junction bases with no gene match: 6. CDR3 sequence (DNA): TGCGCCAGCAGCTTAGCCGGGACAGGGGTTTATGGCTACACCTTC. Protein: CASSLAGTGVYGYTF.

The chain employs TRBV11-3 and TRBJ1-1; D gene uncertain. CDR3 length: 15 residues. Per germline, CDR1 SGHNT and CDR2 YENEEA. Trimming left V 1 base short and J 3 bases short, with 12 bases between. This CDR3 is CASSLVAVYDTEAFF. In nucleotides, the CDR3 is TGTGCCAGCAGCTTAGTCGCGGTTTATGACACTGAAGCTTTCTTT.

The chain uses TRBV6-8 and TRBJ1-2; 12 bases are shared with TRBD1. The CDR3 extends over 14 amino acids. CDR1 is MNHGY and CDR2 is SAAAGT in the germline V gene. Losses at the gene ends were 6 bases for V and 7 bases for J; bases not matched to a gene: 6. The CDR3 here is CASRTGQGARGYTF. DNA for the CDR3: TGTGCCAGCAGGACGGGACAGGGGGCCCGTGGCTACACCTTC.

CDR3 DNA: TGTGCCAGCAGCTGGAGGGACAGGGTTCCCGGGGAGCTGTTTTTT. It specifies CASSWRDRVPGELFF. This rearrangement joins TRBV11-3 to TRBJ2-2; 9 positions agree with TRBD1. CDR1 and CDR2 (germline): SGHNT, YENEEA. CDR3 size: 15 residues. J lost 6 bases, V lost 4 bases, and 6 bases had no gene match. Drawing the rest from reference TRBV11-3 and TRBJ2-2, the complete variable domain is EAGVVQSPRYKIIEKKQPVAFWCNPISGHNTLYWYLQNLGQGPELLIRYENEEAVDDSQLPKDRFSAERLKGVDSTLKIQPAELGDSAVYLCASSWRDRVPGELFFGEGSRLTVL.

The chain links TRBV30 to TRBJ2-1, with 16 nucleotides matching TRBD2. The CDR3 loop spans 21 amino acids. With 0 bases clipped from V and 0 bases from J, the junction kept 11 bases outside the gene matches. The germline gives CDR1 GTSNPN, CDR2 SVGIG (reference sequence). The CDR3 region is CAWSVRPGLAGGPSSYNEQFF. In nucleotides, the CDR3 is TGTGCCTGGAGTGTACGCCCGGGACTAGCGGGAGGGCCCAGCTCCTACAATGAGCAGTTCTTC.

The chain has TRBV28 and TRBJ1-6, with a possible D match to TRBD1 (6 bases). Germline assignment: CDR1 MDHEN and CDR2 SYDVKM. CDR3 length equals 14 residues. The V end lost 2 bases, the J end lost 7 bases, and 9 bases lay between the germline ends. CDR3 sequence (DNA): TGTGCCAGCAGTTTAGGCACAGGGAATTCACCCCTCCACTTT. Its protein product is CASSLGTGNSPLHF.

V and J are TRBV7-6 and TRBJ2-2; 8 bases match TRBD2. The CDR3 runs 14 residues. Germline CDR1 is SGHVS and CDR2 is FNYEAQ. J lost 5 bases, V lost 5 bases, and 4 bases had no gene match. The CDR3 bases are TGTGCCAGCAGCCGACCGGGGGGGACCGGGGAGCTGTTTTTT. Residues: CASSRPGGTGELFF.

Turning to this clone: Mismatch with germline at one junction end may stem from a read error. The rearrangement links TRBV7-7 to TRBJ2-4; 7 positions agree with TRBD2. The germline gives CDR1 SSHAT, CDR2 FNYEAQ (reference sequence). This CDR3 comprises 15 residues. The CDR3 DNA sequence: TGTGCTAGCAGCTTTCTCCGGGGGGACCAAAACATTCAGTACTTC. Its translation is CASSFLRGDQNIQYF.

The V call is TRBV11-3, the J call TRBJ1-6, with D uncertain. The germline V gene has CDR1 SGHNT and CDR2 YENEEA. CDR3 size: 17 residues. Trimming took off 4 bases at V and 0 bases at J, with 13 bases between the two ends. CDR3 nucleotides: TGTGCCAGCAGCTCTAGACGCTTGAGCTCCTATAATTCACCCCTCCACTTT. Its translation: CASSSRRLSSYNSPLHF.

This clone appeared a single time. The chain couples TRBV5-1 to TRBJ1-5, with D hard to call. Trimming removed 0 bases at V and 5 bases at J, with 9 bases between. Per the germline V gene, CDR1 is SGHRS and CDR2 is YFSETQ. This CDR3 spans 14 amino acids. CDR3: CASSLGPADQPQHF. The CDR3 coding sequence is TGCGCCAGCAGCTTGGGCCCCGCGGATCAGCCCCAGCATTTT.